The T cell receptor beta chain described here comes from a study of cytomegalovirus exposure and HLA in healthy donors. PCR involved 60 Vbeta and 13 Jbeta primers. The table came from immunoSEQ multiplex PCR; TCRdb's copy has only in-frame clones and leaves some out. The sample holds 100,000 to 150,000 clones, roughly 74% seen once. The germline gives CDR1 SGHDT, CDR2 YYEEEE. The CDR3 covers 16 residues. V trimming: 4 bases; J trimming: 1 base; junction bases outside the gene matches: 5. The TCR sequence derives from a woman between 45 and 60 years old in good health and CMV-seropositive. The sequencing input was PBMCs. The chain couples TRBV5-6 to TRBJ2-5; 12 bases fit TRBD2. DNA for the CDR3: TGTGCCAGCAGCCCGTTGACTAGCGGGGGCCAAGAGACCCAGTACTTC. Translated: CASSPLTSGGQETQYF.